Each of the 3 T cell receptor beta chains below was sequenced from the same sample in a study of cytomegalovirus exposure and HLA in healthy donors. With 60 Vbeta and 13 Jbeta primers, the PCR was carried out. Clones were read by immunoSEQ multiplex PCR, and TCRdb kept only the in-frame ones, dropping some. The data contain 95,000 to 150,000 clones, around 68% of them singletons. What was sequenced was PBMCs. The receptors derive from a man in his forties in good health and CMV-seropositive.

This clone was detected a few times. The chain has TRBV6-1 and TRBJ1-1; unclear D gene. CDR3 size: 14 residues. V was cut by 7 bases and J by 5 bases, with 17 bases left in between. CDR1 and CDR2 (germline): MNHNS, SASEGT. The CDR3 sequence: CASTARLDGTEAFF. The CDR3 DNA follows: TGTGCCAGCACTGCTAGACTTGACGGGACTGAAGCTTTCTTT.

The CDR3 sequence: CASSLVVAAAGVGEQYF. In DNA, the CDR3 is TGTGCCAGCAGCTTAGTAGTGGCGGCGGCGGGAGTGGGCGAGCAGTACTTC. The chain joins TRBV7-8 to TRBJ2-7, with 7 bases fitting TRBD2. J gave up 6 bases and V 1 base, and 15 bases lay outside the gene matches. Per the germline V gene, CDR1 is SGHVS and CDR2 is FQNEAQ. This CDR3 contains 17 residues.

V usage is TRBV11-1 and J usage is TRBJ2-7; 10 bases are shared with TRBD2. This CDR3 is built from 16 residues. Trimming removed 4 bases from V and 0 bases from J; junction bases left unmatched: 6. Per germline, CDR1 SGHAT and CDR2 FQDESV (reference sequence). CDR3 sequence: CASSSLIAGGSYEQYF. The CDR3 DNA follows: TGTGCCAGCAGCTCGCTAATAGCGGGAGGCTCCTACGAGCAGTACTTC.